The 13 T cell receptor beta chains below come from one sample, sequenced in a study of Tregs in tolerant kidney transplant recipients (dated 2019 in TCRdb). The transplants used related donors along with nonmyeloablative bone marrow transplantation, and in the human trials mixed chimerism was transient. The receptor library was made with the immunoSEQ multiplex PCR assay. The table was pulled from immuneACCESS by TCRdb, which kept in-frame rearrangements only. Such tables lose some clones; where checked, under half of the loss comes from unresolved V genes, and the rest has no known cause. In this sample the table shows 81,000 or so clones, 91% of which occur a single time. The top ten clonotypes cover 1.6% of the sample. The sequences come from CD4+ T cells from blood (PBMCs), collected 24 months after the transplant. Every receptor here comes from a human patient who received a combined kidney and bone marrow transplant. Following a transplant, some T lymphocytes may have been derived from the graft donor.

V and J are TRBV27 and TRBJ1-1; D is unresolved. Between the trimmed V and J ends, which lost 2 bases and 6 bases, there was a span of 16 bases. The CDR3 is 15 residues long. In germline, CDR1 is MNHEY, CDR2 SMNVEV (reference sequence). In DNA form, the CDR3 reads TGTGCCAGCAGTTTAATGTCGGGTATGGGAGCTGAAGCTTTCTTT. Translation: CASSLMSGMGAEAFF.

The chain has TRBV28 and TRBJ1-1; the D gene is possibly TRBD1 (5 bases). V lost 1 base to trimming and J lost 11 bases, with 20 bases between them. The CDR3 sequence is 15 residues long. Germline V gene data show CDR1 as MDHEN and CDR2 as SYDVKM. The chain's CDR3 is CASSLYDPGSPLAFF. CDR3 nucleotides: TGTGCCAGCAGTTTATATGATCCAGGGTCCCCTTTGGCTTTCTTT.

The CDR3 sequence is CSAGYGTQYF. Written as DNA, the CDR3 is TGCAGTGCGGGCTATGGTACGCAGTATTTT. The J gene is TRBJ2-3, the V gene TRBV20-1; no reliable D call. Trimming cost V 6 bases and J 8 bases, with 9 bases left between them. The CDR3 contains 10 residues. Germline V gene data show CDR1 as DFQATT and CDR2 as SNEGSKA (reference sequence).

About this clone itself: This CDR3 is also generated by other DNA sequences in the sample. The chain combines TRBV18 with TRBJ2-7; TRBD2 is a possible D gene (6 bases). The ends were cut back, 6 bases at V and 4 bases at J, with 22 bases in the middle. Germline CDR1 and CDR2: KGHSH and LQKENI. The CDR3 has 16 residues. As DNA, the CDR3 is TGTGCCAGCTCCCCCGTACTAGCCACAAAGGGGTACGAGCAGTACTTC. This sequence encodes CASSPVLATKGYEQYF. Together with reference TRBV18 and TRBJ2-7, the CDR3 gives the full variable domain: NAGVMQNPRHLVRRRGQEARLRCSPMKGHSHVYWYRQLPEEGLKFMVYLQKENIIDESGMPKERFSAEFPKEGPSILRIQQVVRGDSAAYFCASSPVLATKGYEQYFGPGTRLTVT.

V gene TRBV6-5 combines with J gene TRBJ1-5; perhaps TRBD1 as D (5 bases). The CDR3 length is 15 residues. V lost 6 bases and J lost 2, with 14 bases in between. The germline gives CDR1 MNHEY, CDR2 SVGAGI. The CDR3 region has the DNA TGTGCCAGCAGGAGTGGTCAGGGTCGCAATCAGCCCCAGCATTTT. This encodes CASRSGQGRNQPQHF.

This clone was observed a handful of times. The V gene is TRBV2, the J gene TRBJ2-7, with D perhaps matching TRBD2 (6 bases). V lost 3 bases, J lost 7 bases, and 7 bases lay in between. Per germline, CDR1 SNHLY and CDR2 FYNNEI. The CDR3 runs 11 residues. In DNA form, the CDR3 reads TGTGCCAGCAGTGAGCGGGGTGAGCAGTACTTC. Amino acid sequence: CASSERGEQYF.

J is TRBJ1-2 and V is TRBV2; 8 bases map to TRBD1. From germline, CDR1 is SNHLY and CDR2 FYNNEI. The length of the CDR3 is 13 residues. Trimming took 6 bases from V and 2 from J; bases not matched to a gene: 2. The CDR3 spells CASRGQANYGYTF. The CDR3 DNA is TGTGCCAGCAGGGGACAGGCCAACTATGGCTACACCTTC.

The chain joins TRBV5-4 to TRBJ2-1, with 9 bases lining up with TRBD1. Germline values: CDR1 SGHNT, CDR2 YYREEE (reference sequence). The CDR3 runs 16 residues. J gave up 7 bases and V 5 bases, and 13 bases lay outside the gene matches. The DNA for the CDR3 is TGTGCCAGCAGTCGGACAGGGGTCCCTGTGAAAAATGAGCAGTTCTTC. It yields the protein CASSRTGVPVKNEQFF.

This clone was detected a few times. V usage is TRBV5-6 and J usage is TRBJ2-7; D uncertain. The CDR3 consists of 11 residues. Germline V lookup: CDR1 SGHDT, CDR2 YYEEEE. V was clipped by 3 bases and J by 7 bases, with 8 bases between them. As DNA, the CDR3 is TGTGCCAGCAGCTACAATATGGAGCAGTACTTC. As protein: CASSYNMEQYF.

The chain uses TRBV19 and TRBJ1-1, with a tentative D call TRBD1 (6 bases). Trimming took off 8 bases at V and 7 bases at J, with 23 bases between the two ends. The CDR3 covers 15 residues. The germline V gene encodes CDR1 LNHDA and CDR2 SQIVND (reference sequence). The CDR3, as DNA: TGTGCCAGTCATTGGGACATTTTTTCAAGCGGTGAAGCTTTCTTT. This encodes CASHWDIFSSGEAFF.

Of note for this clone: A junction boundary mismatches the germline segment, possibly from a read error. This rearrangement joins TRBV28 to TRBJ2-3, with 7 bases matching TRBD1. Germline CDR1 reads MDHEN; CDR2 reads SYDVKM. This CDR3 is built from 14 residues. CDR3 DNA sequence: TGTGCCAGCAGTCAGGACAGGATAACAGGTACGCAGTATTTT. Amino acid sequence: CASSQDRITGTQYF.

J is TRBJ2-2 and V is TRBV2; D remains unclear. This CDR3 is 16 amino acids long. V lost 7 bases, J lost 0 bases, and 15 bases lay in between. CDR1 and CDR2 (germline): SNHLY, FYNNEI. The CDR3: CASNPSLITNTGELFF. The CDR3 DNA reads TGTGCCAGCAATCCGAGCCTAATAACGAACACCGGGGAGCTGTTTTTT.

The chain couples TRBV14 to TRBJ2-7; no firm D call. Per the germline V gene, CDR1 is SGHDN and CDR2 is FVKESK. This CDR3 has 15 residues. Trimming pared 0 bases from V and 1 base from J, leaving 10 bases between. The CDR3 region has the DNA TGTGCCAGCAGCCAAGAAGGTTTCAGGTCCTACGAGCAGTACTTC. Its protein product is CASSQEGFRSYEQYF.